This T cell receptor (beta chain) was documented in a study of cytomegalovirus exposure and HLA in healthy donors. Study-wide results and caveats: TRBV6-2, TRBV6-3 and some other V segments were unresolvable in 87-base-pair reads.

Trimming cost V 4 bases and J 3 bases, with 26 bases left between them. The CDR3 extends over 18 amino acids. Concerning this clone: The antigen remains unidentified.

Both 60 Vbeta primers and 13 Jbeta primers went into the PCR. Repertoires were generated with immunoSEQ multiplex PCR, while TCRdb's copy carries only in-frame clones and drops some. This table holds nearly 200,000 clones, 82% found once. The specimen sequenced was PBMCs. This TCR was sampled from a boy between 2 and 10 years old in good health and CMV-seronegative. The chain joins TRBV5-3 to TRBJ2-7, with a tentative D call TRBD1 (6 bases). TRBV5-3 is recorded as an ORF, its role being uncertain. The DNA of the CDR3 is TGTGCCAGAAGCCTCCTCGGCGACAGGATCATTCCAGACTACGAGCAGTACTTC. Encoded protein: CARSLLGDRIIPDYEQYF.